Listed below are T cell receptor beta chains from one sample, sequenced in a study of T cell changes during pregnancy in multiple sclerosis. The data were produced by immunoSEQ multiplex PCR, yet TCRdb's version contains in-frame clones alone and is incomplete. The table has some 71,000 clones, 91% seen once. The sequences come from CD4+ T cells from peripheral blood mononuclear cells, collected in the third trimester of pregnancy. The receptors shown here come from a female donor in good health, enrolled as a control in a pregnancy study. Both conserved end residues are part of each CDR3. D genes are given only for firm matches. Rows give clone size only sometimes, using once, few, many, or a class for an expanded clone.

j_gene | d_gene | v_gene | abundance | CDR3aa | CDR3nt
TRBJ2-7 | NA | TRBV30 | NA | CAWSVGQGSSYEQYF | TGTGCCTGGAGTGTAGGGCAGGGGTCCTCCTACGAGCAGTACTTC
TRBJ2-5 | NA | TRBV5-1 | NA | CASSRGTSQETQYF | TGCGCCAGCAGCCGGGGGACTTCCCAAGAGACCCAGTACTTC
TRBJ1-6 | NA | TRBV7-8 | NA | CASSPTSGQGDNSPLHF | TGTGCCAGCAGCCCAACCTCAGGGCAGGGCGATAATTCACCCCTCCACTTT
TRBJ1-6 | TRBD1 | TRBV5-5 | NA | CASSLVGQRNSPLHF | TGTGCCAGCAGCTTGGTGGGACAGCGAAATTCACCCCTCCACTTT
TRBJ1-5 | TRBD1 | TRBV19 | NA | CATLETDRALNQPQHF | TGTGCCACTCTCGAAACAGACAGGGCACTCAATCAGCCCCAGCATTTT
TRBJ2-5 | NA | TRBV5-6 | NA | CASRTTGLQETQYF | TGTGCCAGCAGGACGACAGGACTGCAAGAGACCCAGTACTTC
TRBJ2-3 | TRBD2 | TRBV9 | NA | CASSVSPTSGGASDTQYF | TGTGCCAGCAGCGTTTCCCCGACTAGCGGGGGGGCATCAGATACGCAGTATTTT
TRBJ1-3 | NA | TRBV19 | NA | CASNRGAVGNTIYF | TGTGCCAGTAATCGGGGGGCCGTTGGAAACACCATATATTTT
TRBJ2-2 | TRBD1 | TRBV7-9 | NA | CASSYRGAGELFF | TGTGCCAGCAGCTACAGGGGGGCCGGGGAGCTGTTTTTT
TRBJ1-5 | TRBD1 | TRBV25-1 | NA | CASSQTGSNQPQHF | TGTGCCAGCAGCCAGACAGGGAGTAATCAGCCCCAGCATTTT
TRBJ1-4 | NA | TRBV9 | NA | CASSVRVGEKLFF | TGTGCCAGCAGCGTACGGGTGGGTGAAAAACTGTTTTTT
TRBJ1-2 | NA | TRBV4-3 | once | CASSQQGGYGYTF | TGCGCCAGCAGCCAACAGGGTGGATATGGCTACACCTTC
TRBJ1-2 | TRBD1 | TRBV6-5 | NA | CASSGQGFYGYTF | TGTGCCAGCAGTGGACAGGGGTTCTATGGCTACACCTTC
TRBJ2-2 | TRBD1 | TRBV29-1 | NA | CSVVQGANAGELFF | TGCAGCGTCGTTCAGGGGGCCAACGCCGGGGAGCTGTTTTTT
TRBJ2-3 | TRBD2 | TRBV19 | NA | CASSIHGRRGADTQYF | TGTGCCAGTAGTATTCACGGCAGGCGGGGGGCAGATACGCAGTATTTT
TRBJ1-2 | NA | TRBV19 | NA | CASSTGLPANYGYTF | TGTGCCAGTAGTACCGGACTGCCAGCTAACTATGGCTACACCTTC
TRBJ1-2 | NA | TRBV7-8 | NA | CASSSPSKGDYTF | TGTGCCAGCAGCTCCCCAAGCAAGGGAGACTACACCTTC
TRBJ2-3 | NA | TRBV30 | NA | CAWSLSSTDTQYF | TGTGCCTGGAGTTTGAGTAGCACAGATACGCAGTATTTT
TRBJ2-3 | NA | TRBV30 | NA | CAWSVKDTQYF | TGTGCCTGGAGTGTTAAAGATACGCAGTATTTT
TRBJ2-3 | TRBD2 | TRBV29-1 | NA | CSVMALAGASDTQYF | TGCAGCGTCATGGCGCTAGCGGGGGCGTCAGATACGCAGTATTTT
TRBJ1-3 | NA | TRBV9 | NA | CASSSLSGNTIYF | TGTGCCAGCAGCTCCCTTTCTGGAAACACCATATATTTT
TRBJ1-6 | NA | TRBV5-6 | NA | CASSNTAGAGYNSPLHF | TGTGCCAGCAGCAATACAGCGGGCGCGGGGTATAATTCACCCCTCCACTTT
TRBJ1-1 | NA | TRBV11-2 | NA | CASSPAGFSMNTEAFF | TGTGCCAGCAGCCCCGCAGGTTTCAGTATGAACACTGAAGCTTTCTTT
TRBJ2-3 | NA | TRBV6-5 | NA | CASSYRGGGDTQYF | TGTGCCAGCAGTTACAGGGGGGGAGGAGATACGCAGTATTTT
TRBJ1-2 | NA | TRBV5-6 | NA | CASSYLGGGEDYGYTF | TGTGCCAGCAGTTACCTCGGGGGAGGGGAAGACTATGGCTACACCTTC
TRBJ1-1 | TRBD1 | TRBV19 | NA | CASSIDWTGVSTEAFF | TGTGCCAGTAGTATAGATTGGACAGGGGTGAGCACTGAAGCTTTCTTT
TRBJ1-2 | TRBD1 | TRBV7-2 | NA | CASSKPGTGSGNYGYTF | TGTGCCAGCAGCAAACCCGGGACAGGCTCCGGAAACTATGGCTACACCTTC
TRBJ1-4 | TRBD1 | TRBV4-3 | NA | CASSLRTGGAGKLFF | TGCGCCAGCAGCCTTAGAACAGGGGGCGCGGGAAAACTGTTTTTT
TRBJ1-6 | TRBD1 | TRBV7-3 | NA | CASSQGQNNSPLHF | TGTGCCAGCAGCCAGGGACAGAATAATTCACCCCTCCACTTT
TRBJ1-2 | NA | TRBV4-3 | NA | CASSQDPGADVYGYTF | TGCGCCAGCAGCCAAGATCCAGGGGCCGATGTCTATGGCTACACCTTC
TRBJ2-7 | NA | TRBV4-1 | NA | CASSQIQSLRGYEQYF | TGCGCCAGCAGCCAAATTCAGAGCCTAAGAGGGTACGAGCAGTACTTC
TRBJ1-4 | TRBD1 | TRBV6-5 | few | CASRKRGQGNEKLFF | TGTGCCAGCAGAAAAAGGGGACAGGGGAATGAAAAACTGTTTTTT
TRBJ1-1 | NA | TRBV4-1 | NA | CASSQGFLGHQGQEAFF | TGCGCCAGCAGCCAAGGGTTTTTAGGCCATCAAGGACAAGAAGCTTTCTTT
TRBJ2-3 | NA | TRBV2 | NA | CASSLSWQSSTDTQYF | TGTGCCAGCAGCCTTTCTTGGCAGTCTAGCACAGATACGCAGTATTTT
TRBJ2-1 | TRBD1 | TRBV7-3 | NA | CASSLTGANEQFF | TGTGCCAGCAGCCTGACAGGGGCCAATGAGCAGTTCTTC
TRBJ1-3 | NA | TRBV30 | NA | CAWGAGASSGNTIYF | TGTGCCTGGGGGGCAGGGGCCAGCTCTGGAAACACCATATATTTT
TRBJ1-2 | NA | TRBV27 | once | CASSLGQFNYGYTF | TGTGCCAGCAGCCTCGGACAGTTTAACTATGGCTACACCTTC
TRBJ1-5 | NA | TRBV25-1 | once | CASSDAFQPQHF | TGTGCCAGCAGTGATGCGTTCCAGCCCCAGCATTTT
TRBJ2-7 | NA | TRBV14 | NA | CASSPMGAESYEQYF | TGTGCCAGCAGCCCAATGGGGGCTGAGTCCTACGAGCAGTACTTC
TRBJ1-1 | TRBD1 | TRBV7-3 | NA | CASSSGGRTEAFF | TGTGCCAGCAGCTCAGGGGGCCGAACTGAAGCTTTCTTT
TRBJ1-3 | TRBD1 | TRBV10-3 | once | CAISPMTGVAGNTIYF | TGTGCCATCAGCCCAATGACAGGGGTTGCTGGAAACACCATATATTTT
TRBJ1-5 | NA | TRBV5-5 | NA | CASSAGQKDQPQHF | TGTGCCAGCAGCGCCGGACAGAAGGATCAGCCCCAGCATTTT
TRBJ2-7 | TRBD1 | TRBV18 | once | CASSPPAINRGGEQYF | TGTGCCAGCTCACCGCCTGCCATTAACAGGGGCGGGGAGCAGTACTTC
TRBJ2-7 | NA | TRBV5-6 | NA | CASSLRGTYEQYF | TGTGCCAGCAGCTTGAGGGGTACCTACGAGCAGTACTTC
TRBJ1-6 | TRBD1 | TRBV7-6 | once | CASSRGQGDSPLHF | TGTGCCAGCAGCCGCGGACAGGGGGACTCACCCCTCCACTTT
TRBJ2-1 | TRBD2 | TRBV7-3 | NA | CASSSGTTFEDEQFF | TGTGCCAGCAGCTCTGGGACTACCTTCGAAGATGAGCAGTTCTTC
TRBJ1-3 | NA | TRBV29-1 | NA | CSAQGLAGNTIYF | TGCAGCGCTCAGGGGCTAGCCGGAAACACCATATATTTT
TRBJ2-1 | TRBD2 | TRBV10-3 | NA | CAISESGRGGYNEQFF | TGTGCCATCAGTGAGTCAGGGAGGGGAGGCTACAATGAGCAGTTCTTC